This TCR beta chain was documented in a study of blood T cell repertoires in COVID-19. Clones were read by immunoSEQ multiplex PCR, and TCRdb kept only the in-frame ones, dropping some. This repertoire shows roughly 76,000 clones, roughly 89% found once; its top ten account for around 8%. The TCR sequence derives from a man under 40 with acute or convalescent COVID-19. Sequenced input: peripheral blood.

CDR3 sequence reads: CASSEFGARELFF. The CDR3 bases are TGTGCCAGCAGTGAATTTGGGGCCAGGGAGCTGTTTTTT. This chain joins TRBV25-1 and TRBJ2-2, with D perhaps TRBD1 (5 bases). Trimming took 1 base from V and 9 from J, leaving 9 bases between them. Germline V CDR1 and CDR2: MGHDK, SYGVNS. The CDR3 contains 13 residues.